Listed here are 3 T cell receptor beta chains from one sample, sequenced in a study of OX40 agonist ivuxolimab in advanced cancers. Clones were sequenced by immunoSEQ multiplex PCR, and TCRdb holds only the in-frame ones, with some missing. The sample lists around 48,000 clones, 83% seen once, with roughly 1.1% in the top ten. The sequencing used CD4+ or CD8+ T cells sorted from blood, collected in a trial of the OX40 agonist ivuxolimab. Receptors originate from an adult with an advanced solid tumor such as melanoma, head and neck, liver or kidney cancer.

The chain joins TRBV6-4 to TRBJ2-2; 7 positions match TRBD2. The CDR3 has 14 amino acids. The V segment lost 5 bases and the J segment 6 bases; nucleotides outside the gene matches: 6. Germline CDR1 MRHNA, CDR2 SNTAGT. The CDR3 DNA reads as TGTGCCAGCAGTCTAGGGACTACTGCCGGGGAGCTGTTTTTT. This codes for CASSLGTTAGELFF.

This sequence joins TRBV12-5 and TRBJ2-1, with D unresolved. The CDR3 is made up of 17 amino acids. Trimming removed 0 bases from V and 5 bases from J, with 17 bases in between. Germline values: CDR1 LGHNT, CDR2 FRNRAP. As DNA, the CDR3 is TGTGCTAGTGGTTTGGTACCCTGGGCCACTGGGGACAATGAGCAGTTCTTC. It yields the protein CASGLVPWATGDNEQFF.

The chain couples TRBV6-4 to TRBJ1-4; D unresolved. The V and J ends lost 8 bases and 11 bases respectively, with 27 bases between them. This CDR3 has 16 amino acids. Germline CDR1 MRHNA, CDR2 SNTAGT. CDR3 DNA sequence: TGTGCCAGCTCGGGAGACCTCCCGGGAGGCCCGGTGAAACTGTTTTTT. This encodes CASSGDLPGGPVKLFF.